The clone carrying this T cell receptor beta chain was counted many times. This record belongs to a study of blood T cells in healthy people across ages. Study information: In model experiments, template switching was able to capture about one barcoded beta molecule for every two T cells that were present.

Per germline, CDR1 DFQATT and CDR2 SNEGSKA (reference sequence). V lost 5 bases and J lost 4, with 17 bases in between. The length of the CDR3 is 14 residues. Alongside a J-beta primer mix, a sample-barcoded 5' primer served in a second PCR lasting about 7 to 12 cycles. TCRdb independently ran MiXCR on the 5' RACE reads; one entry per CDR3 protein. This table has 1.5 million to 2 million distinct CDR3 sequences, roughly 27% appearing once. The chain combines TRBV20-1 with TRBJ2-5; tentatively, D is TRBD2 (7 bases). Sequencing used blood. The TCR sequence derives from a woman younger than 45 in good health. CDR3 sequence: CSAPITGRGETQYF. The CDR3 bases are TGCAGTGCTCCGATAACAGGGAGGGGAGAGACCCAGTACTTC.